This record concerns one T cell receptor (beta chain) sequence. The data originate from a study of blood T cell repertoires in COVID-19. The overall study: Samples came from the United States, Italy and Spain, spanning acute and convalescent COVID-19. From T cells, B-cell-depleted T cells, or PBMCs came the material, which was cDNA or gDNA.

CDR1 is SGHAT, CDR2 FQNNGV, per germline. V gave up 4 bases and J gave up 0 bases, with 15 bases separating them. The CDR3 consists of 16 residues. Original handling: Amplification of reference gene primers provided the estimated nucleated cell counts. Sequencing was performed with immunoSEQ multiplex PCR; in TCRdb, only in-frame clones are kept and a portion is missing. Clonal size and the V and J genes are those of that table, whereas D and trimming came from the DNA. The sample records about 240,000 clones, more than 75% being singletons. The receptor was isolated from an elderly man with acute or convalescent COVID-19. The sequenced sample was peripheral blood. The gene calls are TRBV11-2 and TRBJ1-2, with D tentatively TRBD1 (6 bases). The CDR3 DNA sequence: TGTGCCAGCAGCTCCCCGGGGGGGCCTGCTAACTATGGCTACACCTTC. This gives the protein CASSSPGGPANYGYTF.